These 23 T cell receptor beta chains were all obtained from the same sample, sequenced in a study of blood T cell repertoires in COVID-19. The data were produced by immunoSEQ multiplex PCR, yet TCRdb's version contains in-frame clones alone and is incomplete. The sample has roughly 120,000 clones; around 74% are singletons. Sequenced material: peripheral blood. Receptor source: an older man with COVID-19, enrolled during active disease.

This chain's CDR3 is CASSPRQHTGELFF. CDR3 DNA: TGTGCCAGTAGTCCACGACAGCACACCGGGGAGCTGTTTTTT. The V and J genes are TRBV19 and TRBJ2-2, with a possible D match to TRBD1 (5 bases). The CDR3 is made up of 14 amino acids. The V end was cut by 5 bases, the J end by 3 bases, with 10 bases between. CDR1 and CDR2 (germline): LNHDA, SQIVND (reference sequence).

The chain recombines TRBV7-8 with TRBJ1-1; weak D call: TRBD1 (6 bases). The ends were cut back, 3 bases at V and 2 bases at J, with 10 bases in the middle. The CDR3 loop spans 14 amino acids. Germline V lookup: CDR1 SGHVS, CDR2 FQNEAQ. CDR3 loop: CASSFGQLNTEAFF. The CDR3 coding sequence is TGTGCCAGCAGCTTTGGACAGCTCAACACTGAAGCTTTCTTT.

The chain employs TRBV10-1 and TRBJ2-2; the match to TRBD2 covers 8 bases. CDR3 length equals 15 residues. V dropped 6 bases and J dropped 0; count of bases not matched to a gene: 3. Per the germline V gene, CDR1 is WNHNN and CDR2 is SYGVQD (reference sequence). CDR3 protein: CASSETSANTGELFF. CDR3 bases: TGCGCCAGCAGCGAGACTAGCGCGAACACCGGGGAGCTGTTTTTT.

The chain combines TRBV6-1 with TRBJ1-5; no firm D call. This CDR3 contains 16 residues. Trimming cost V 1 base and J 5 bases, with 15 bases left between them. Germline V lookup: CDR1 MNHNS, CDR2 SASEGT. CDR3 nucleotide sequence: TGTGCCAGCAGTGAAGGAGGGTCCATCTGGTATCAGCCCCAGCATTTT. This encodes CASSEGGSIWYQPQHF.

The V call is TRBV10-3, the J call TRBJ2-4; D ambiguous. There are 16 residues in the CDR3. Trimming shortened V by 3 bases and J by 0 bases, and 12 bases separated the two germline ends. Per germline, CDR1 ENHRY and CDR2 SYGVKD. CDR3 nucleotide sequence: TGTGCCATCAGTGACGCCGCTCAGATAGCCAAAAACATTCAGTACTTC. Protein product: CAISDAAQIAKNIQYF.

This chain joins TRBV29-1 and TRBJ1-3, with D possibly matching TRBD1 (6 bases). The germline V and J ends were trimmed by 5 bases and 3 bases, with 11 bases remaining between them. Germline V gene data show CDR1 as SQVTM and CDR2 as ANQGSEA. This CDR3 has 13 residues. The CDR3 here is CSVRTGFGNTIYF. CDR3 nucleotide sequence: TGCAGCGTTCGTACAGGGTTTGGAAACACCATATATTTT.

J is TRBJ1-1 and V is TRBV28; D might be TRBD1 (5 bases). Germline loops: CDR1 MDHEN, CDR2 SYDVKM. V shed 2 bases and J shed 1 base, with 14 bases lying between them. The CDR3 sequence is 16 residues long. DNA for the CDR3: TGTGCCAGCAGTTTACTGGGGGGAAGGACGAACACTGAAGCTTTCTTT. Translation: CASSLLGGRTNTEAFF.

The J gene is TRBJ2-7, the V gene TRBV4-1, with TRBD1 identical over 8 bases. J was trimmed by 1 base and V by 7 bases; bases with no gene match: 6. CDR3 length: 14 amino acids. From germline, CDR1 is MGHRA and CDR2 YSYEKL. The CDR3 DNA sequence: TGCGCCAGCACTCGGACAGGGACTTCCTACGAGCAGTACTTC. The encoded protein is CASTRTGTSYEQYF.

This rearrangement joins TRBV5-1 to TRBJ1-1, with D unresolved. There are 14 residues in the CDR3. Germline V gene data show CDR1 as SGHRS and CDR2 as YFSETQ. V lost 6 bases to trimming and J lost 4 bases, with 16 bases between them. The CDR3 here is CASTVSGSSTEAFF. In DNA, the CDR3 is TGCGCCAGCACGGTCTCAGGTTCCTCCACTGAAGCTTTCTTT.

This chain links TRBV28 with TRBJ2-5; 8 bases align to TRBD2. CDR3 length equals 15 residues. Trimming at V came to 5 bases and at J to 6 bases, leaving 11 bases not matched to a gene. The germline V gene has CDR1 MDHEN and CDR2 SYDVKM. CDR3: CASSPGRARVKTQYF. CDR3 sequence (DNA): TGTGCCAGCAGTCCCGGGAGGGCCCGTGTGAAGACCCAGTACTTC.

The table lists this clone with a count of one. The gene calls are TRBV4-2 and TRBJ2-2; 10 positions agree with TRBD2. V dropped 1 base and J dropped 4; count of bases not matched to a gene: 3. CDR1 and CDR2 from the germline V gene are LGHNA and YNFKEQ. This CDR3 has 16 amino acids. DNA for the CDR3: TGTGCCAGCAGCCAAGGGCCTAGCGGGGGCACCGGGGAGCTGTTTTTT. Translating gives CASSQGPSGGTGELFF.

The chain uses TRBV28 and TRBJ1-5; TRBD1 is a possible D gene (6 bases). Trimming stripped 7 bases from V and 4 bases from J, with 20 bases between. The CDR3 runs to 16 residues. Germline V gene lookup returns CDR1 MDHEN and CDR2 SYDVKM. CDR3 bases: TGTGCCAGCACCTCCACCGGACAGTGGGGTAATCAGCCCCAGCATTTT. Translation gives CASTSTGQWGNQPQHF.

V usage is TRBV7-2 and J usage is TRBJ2-5; tentatively, D is TRBD2 (6 bases). Looked up from germline, CDR1 is SGHTA and CDR2 is FQGNSA. V lost 5 bases to trimming and J lost 5 bases, with 15 bases between them. CDR3 length equals 14 residues. CDR3 DNA sequence: TGTGCCAGCAGCACCAATAGCGGAGGGGAGACCCAGTACTTC. It specifies CASSTNSGGETQYF.

The V and J genes are TRBV2 and TRBJ2-5; TRBD2 matches 13 bases. Trimming removed 6 bases from V and 5 bases from J; junction bases left unmatched: 6. This CDR3 contains 15 residues. The germline V gene encodes CDR1 SNHLY and CDR2 FYNNEI. The CDR3 spells CASSRTSGSRETQYF. The CDR3 DNA follows: TGTGCCAGCAGCAGGACTAGCGGGAGTCGCGAGACCCAGTACTTC.

V is TRBV10-1 and J is TRBJ2-6, with D unresolved. The CDR3 is 16 amino acids. V gave up 4 bases and J gave up 0 bases, with 10 bases separating them. Germline CDR1 is WNHNN and CDR2 is SYGVQD (reference sequence). As DNA, the CDR3 is TGCGCCAGCAGTGTGGAGACCCACTCTGGGGCCAACGTCCTGACTTTC. Residues: CASSVETHSGANVLTF.

The V call is TRBV7-9, the J call TRBJ2-7; D is perhaps TRBD2 (6 bases). Looked up from germline, CDR1 is SEHNR and CDR2 is FQNEAQ (reference sequence). This CDR3 spans 15 amino acids. Trimming shortened V by 5 bases and J by 6 bases, and 20 bases separated the two germline ends. CDR3 sequence: CASSPRVSGLAEQYF. CDR3 in DNA: TGTGCCAGCAGCCCTCGGGTTAGCGGACTGGCCGAGCAGTACTTC.

This chain uses TRBV19 with TRBJ1-1; 11 positions match TRBD1. Germline assignment: CDR1 LNHDA and CDR2 SQIVND (reference sequence). The junction had 4 bases not matched to a gene; V was cut back by 3 bases and J by 4 bases. This CDR3 is built from 15 residues. CDR3 DNA: TGTGCCAGTAGTATTTTAGGGACAGGGGGCACTGAAGCTTTCTTT. Its translation is CASSILGTGGTEAFF.

The chain recombines TRBV7-2 with TRBJ2-7; D ambiguous. CDR1 and CDR2 (germline): SGHTA, FQGNSA. V dropped 8 bases and J dropped 2 bases, with 13 bases sitting between them. CDR3 length: 13 amino acids. For the CDR3, the DNA is TGTGCCAGCGCCCACCTCCAGGCCTACGAGCAGTACTTC. Residues: CASAHLQAYEQYF.

This clone was observed a few times. The V and J genes are TRBV7-6 and TRBJ1-5; tentative D call: TRBD1 (5 bases). Trimming removed 2 bases at V and 7 bases at J, with 24 bases between. Germline CDR1 reads SGHVS; CDR2 reads FNYEAQ. The CDR3 has 18 amino acids. CDR3 residues: CASSLIAPMRDGAQPQHF. Written as DNA, the CDR3 is TGTGCCAGCAGCTTAATCGCTCCGATGCGGGACGGAGCCCAGCCCCAGCATTTT.

This clone was seen only once. The chain uses TRBV28 and TRBJ1-5; no clear D. The CDR3 runs to 14 residues. Germline V CDR1 and CDR2: MDHEN, SYDVKM. Trimming shortened V by 6 bases and J by 0 bases, and 9 bases separated the two germline ends. CDR3 in DNA: TGTGCCAGCAGCCCCCAAAATAGCAATCAGCCCCAGCATTTT. It codes for CASSPQNSNQPQHF.

The chain is built from TRBV3-1 (or the pseudogene TRBV3-2) and TRBJ2-1; a weak D match, TRBD2 (5 bases). Germline V lookup: CDR1 LGHDT, CDR2 YNNKEL (reference sequence). The CDR3 is 11 residues long. V was shortened by 1 base and J by 11 bases, with 6 bases between the two germline ends. The CDR3 sequence is CASSQVGKQFF. CDR3 nucleotides: TGTGCCAGCAGCCAAGTCGGGAAGCAGTTCTTC.

This chain links TRBV29-1 with TRBJ1-2; TRBD1 aligns across 8 bases. V lost 7 bases, J lost 4 bases, and 8 bases stayed unmatched. CDR1 is SQVTM, CDR2 ANQGSEA, per germline. This CDR3 contains 13 residues. The CDR3 DNA follows: TGCAGCGCAGACCGAACAGGGGGCTATGGCTACACCTTC. Translation: CSADRTGGYGYTF.

The CDR3 DNA is TGTGCCAGCAGTGAATCTCTAGCGGGCACAGATACGCAGTATTTT. Its protein product is CASSESLAGTDTQYF. The chain has TRBV25-1 and TRBJ2-3; 7 bases agree with TRBD2. The CDR3 consists of 15 residues. Germline lookup yields CDR1 MGHDK and CDR2 SYGVNS. Germline trimming cut 1 base from V and 1 base from J; bases unmatched to any gene: 2.